This T cell receptor (beta chain) was observed in a study of blood T cell repertoires in COVID-19. The overall study: The United States, Italy and Spain were the sources of the acute and convalescent COVID-19 samples. T cells, B-cell-depleted T cells, or PBMCs supplied cDNA or gDNA.

With 5 bases clipped from V and 10 bases from J, the junction kept 3 bases outside the gene matches. CDR3 length: 12 residues. Germline V gene sequence: CDR1 KGHDR, CDR2 SFDVKD. Methods used by the authors: How many nucleated cells were present was estimated from reference gene primer amplification. Only in-frame clones appear in the TCRdb table, and some are missing; sequencing was by immunoSEQ multiplex PCR. The DNA gave D and trimming, while V, J and clone size come from that table. The sample includes over 200,000 clones, 80% to 90% of them seen just once. The source material was peripheral blood. This chain uses TRBV24-1 with TRBJ1-2; 10 positions match TRBD1. This TCR came from a man aged 35-49 years with acute or convalescent COVID-19. CDR3 region: CATSAGTGAYTF. The CDR3 DNA follows: TGTGCCACCAGTGCCGGGACAGGGGCCTACACCTTC.